This T cell receptor (beta chain) was identified in a study of beta chain features in type 1 diabetes. Study-level background: The study found patients and healthy donors alike in age, gender and cell yields. Investigators examined roughly 99,000,000 sorted cells across all samples.

Note on this clone: The antigen is not known.

Every isolated RNA sample was fully reverse transcribed, so sequencing captured expressed TCRB transcripts. About 3.6 million reads was the average for naive, central memory and regulatory T cell samples. TCRdb keeps only in-frame clones here, not all; method: immunoSEQ multiplex PCR. This table has 150,000 to 190,000 clones, 9% to 12% appearing once. CDR3 length: 15 amino acids. V lost 0 bases and J lost 5; bases outside the gene matches: 5. Germline lookup yields CDR1 SGHRS and CDR2 YFSETQ. Study-wide findings and caveats: Shortening that was moderate but significant affected the TCRB CDR3s of Type 1 diabetes patients in all four CD4+ subsets. Fewer junction insertions and more nucleotide deletions appeared in type 1 diabetes patients.

Sequencing was performed on central memory CD4+ T cells from blood. The rearrangement links TRBV5-1 to TRBJ1-5; 7 nucleotides match TRBD1. This clonotype was sampled from a man aged 25 to 40 with type 1 diabetes. DNA of the CDR3: TGCGCCAGCAGCTTGGATACAGGGGCCTATCAGCCCCAGCATTTT. Protein product: CASSLDTGAYQPQHF.